This T cell receptor (beta chain) was observed in a study of blood T cell repertoires in COVID-19. Study at large: T cells, B-cell-depleted T cells, or PBMCs provided the cDNA or gDNA that served as material.

Study processing details: Reference gene primer amplification in the assay estimated nucleated cell counts. Method: immunoSEQ multiplex PCR; TCRdb's copy keeps in-frame clones and lacks some. That table is the source of V, J and clone size, and D and trimming were worked out from the DNA. The table shows 200,000 to 250,000 clones, with roughly four fifths occurring only once. The clonotype originates from a woman between 40 and 50 years old with acute or convalescent COVID-19. Material: peripheral blood.

This CDR3 reads CASSEALGTGFNQPQHF. The DNA of the CDR3 is TGTGCCAGCAGTGAAGCGCTTGGGACAGGCTTCAATCAGCCCCAGCATTTT. The V call is TRBV2, the J call TRBJ1-5; 8 bases agree with TRBD1. The V gene end was trimmed by 0 bases and the J gene end by 3 bases; junction bases not matched to a gene: 7. This CDR3 is built from 17 residues. CDR1 is SNHLY, CDR2 FYNNEI, per germline.